The clone carrying this T cell receptor (beta chain) was recorded once. The germline gene is not matched at one end of the junction; a read error may be the cause. The time point denotes: before preoperative PTX-NDP chemotherapy. These data come from a study of esophageal squamous cell carcinoma under preoperative chemotherapy. CDR1 and CDR2 from the germline V gene are MNHNS and SASEGT. The CDR3 is made up of 14 amino acids. In TCRdb, the PCR reads were re-called with MiXCR into one record per CDR3 protein. The table shows about 12,000 distinct CDR3 sequences, with around half occurring only once. The chain carries TRBV6-1 and TRBJ2-2, with 7 positions matching TRBD1. The clonotype was recovered from a human donor with esophageal squamous cell carcinoma. The donor label of this sample is uncertain. This specimen was collected from a patient given preoperative chemotherapy. CDR3: CASIEAVGTGALFF. CDR3 DNA: TGTGCCAGCATTGAAGCTGTGGGCACAGGGGCGCTGTTTTTT.